This TCR beta chain was observed in a study of blood T cell repertoires in COVID-19. Repertoires were generated with immunoSEQ multiplex PCR, while TCRdb's copy carries only in-frame clones and drops some. The data contain 200,000 to 250,000 clones, around four fifths of them singletons. Deletions cut 4 bases from V and 1 base from J, with 16 bases between. Germline assignment: CDR1 MNHEY and CDR2 SMNVEV (reference sequence). The CDR3 contains 16 residues. The chain joins TRBV27 to TRBJ2-5; tentative D call: TRBD2 (7 bases). Sample: peripheral blood. This receptor was obtained from a middle-aged woman with active or convalescent COVID-19. CDR3 in amino acids: CASSYSPGGRQETQYF. DNA for the CDR3: TGTGCCAGCAGTTATTCTCCCGGGGGGCGCCAAGAGACCCAGTACTTC.